Each of the 20 T cell receptor beta chains below was sequenced from the same sample in a study of cytomegalovirus exposure and HLA in healthy donors. Use of 60 Vbeta and 13 Jbeta primers characterized the PCR. TCRdb's copy holds only in-frame clones and misses some; the assay was immunoSEQ multiplex PCR. This sample has 120,000 to 150,000 clones, with approximately 80% found just once. Sequenced material: PBMCs. Receptors originate from a woman between 45 and 65 years old in good health and CMV-seronegative.

The chain combines TRBV4-1 with TRBJ1-5; tentatively, D is TRBD1 (5 bases). Trimming removed 0 bases from V and 2 bases from J, with 11 bases in between. The CDR3 contains 16 residues. Germline lookup yields CDR1 MGHRA and CDR2 YSYEKL. In DNA form, the CDR3 reads TGCGCCAGCAGCCAAGATCTGCAGGGTCGCAATCAGCCCCAGCATTTT. Amino acids: CASSQDLQGRNQPQHF.

The chain combines TRBV7-2 with TRBJ1-1, with TRBD1 matching over 9 bases. CDR1 and CDR2 (germline): SGHTA, FQGNSA. The CDR3 has 14 amino acids. V shed 5 bases, J shed 9 bases, and the junction held 10 bases outside the gene matches. CDR3 in DNA: TGTGCCAGCAGCCCACCGGGACAGGGATTGCAAGCTTTCTTT. This codes for CASSPPGQGLQAFF.

For this clone: One end of the junction varies from germline; a read error may be responsible. This chain connects TRBV7-8 to TRBJ2-1; 8 bases fit TRBD1. The CDR3 extends over 12 amino acids. The germline V gene encodes CDR1 SGHVS and CDR2 FQNEAQ. The DNA of the CDR3 is TGTGCCAGCAGCTCAGGACAGGGATCGCCAATCTTC. Translation: CASSSGQGSPIF.

The V gene is TRBV19, the J gene TRBJ2-5; 10 nucleotides line up with TRBD1. The CDR3 runs to 12 residues. V dropped 9 bases and J dropped 5; count of bases not matched to a gene: 3. Germline CDR1 and CDR2: LNHDA and SQIVND (reference sequence). CDR3 in amino acids: CASGQGGETQYF. Here the CDR3 DNA reads TGTGCCAGCGGACAGGGGGGGGAGACCCAGTACTTC. The full variable domain, with the rest looked up from reference TRBV19 and TRBJ2-5, is DGGITQSPKYLFRKEGQNVTLSCEQNLNHDAMYWYRQDPGQGLRLIYYSQIVNDFQKGDIAEGYSVSREKKESFPLTVTSAQKNPTAFYLCASGQGGETQYFGPGTRLLVL.

This clone was observed once. In DNA form, the CDR3 reads TGTGCCAGCACTCAGGGTGCGGCTAACTATGGCTACACCTTC. Amino acids: CASTQGAANYGYTF. The rearrangement uses TRBV18 and TRBJ1-2, with D possibly matching TRBD1 (5 bases). Germline V lookup: CDR1 KGHSH, CDR2 LQKENI. The V gene lost 8 bases and the J gene lost 0 bases, with 13 bases spanning the gap. This CDR3 spans 14 amino acids.

A single count supports this clone. At one end, the junction sequence differs from germline, possibly due to a read error. The gene calls are TRBV7-3 and TRBJ2-1, with 11 bases fitting TRBD2. CDR1 is SGHTA, CDR2 FQGTGA, per germline. The CDR3 has 15 amino acids. CDR3 region: CASSSLAGGPDLLIF. CDR3 nucleotide sequence: TGTGCCAGCAGCTCTCTAGCGGGGGGCCCAGATTTACTAATCTTC.

The chain couples TRBV5-4 to TRBJ1-1, with TRBD1 matching 11 bases. J gave up 4 bases and V 4 bases, and 12 bases lay outside the gene matches. This CDR3 region has 17 residues. Germline V gene sequence: CDR1 SGHNT, CDR2 YYREEE (reference sequence). In DNA form, the CDR3 reads TGTGCCAGCAGCCCAACTATGGACAGGGGGCGGGTCACTGAAGCTTTCTTT. It encodes CASSPTMDRGRVTEAFF.

There are a few counts of this clone. J is TRBJ1-3 and V is TRBV5-6, with TRBD1 identical over 8 bases. Germline V lookup: CDR1 SGHDT, CDR2 YYEEEE. Trimming cost V 4 bases and J 0 bases; bases outside gene matches: 3. The CDR3 has 15 residues. The CDR3 protein is CASSDRGHSGNTIYF. Here the CDR3 DNA reads TGTGCCAGCAGCGACAGGGGTCACTCTGGAAACACCATATATTTT.

The V gene is TRBV5-8, the J gene TRBJ2-1, with D tentatively TRBD2 (5 bases). With 2 bases removed from V and 2 bases from J, the gap between germline ends came to 8 bases. CDR1 is SGHTS and CDR2 is YDEGEE in the germline V gene. The CDR3 consists of 14 residues. The CDR3 spells CASSFLGTYNEQFF. The DNA for the CDR3 is TGTGCCAGCAGCTTCCTCGGGACCTACAATGAGCAGTTCTTC.

The chain combines TRBV6-1 with TRBJ2-7; possibly TRBD1 for D (5 bases). The V end lost 0 bases, the J end lost 6 bases, and 12 bases lay between the germline ends. The CDR3 extends over 14 amino acids. Germline values: CDR1 MNHNS, CDR2 SASEGT. DNA of the CDR3: TGTGCCAGCAGTGAAGCATCCAGGGCTCCCGAGCAGTACTTC. Residues: CASSEASRAPEQYF.

The J gene is TRBJ2-5, the V gene TRBV5-1; D not resolved. Germline V CDR1 and CDR2: SGHRS, YFSETQ. Trimming took 0 bases from V and 5 from J, leaving 11 bases between them. The CDR3 sequence is 14 residues long. DNA of the CDR3: TGCGCCAGCAGCTTGGAGAGTAGTAGCGAGACCCAGTACTTC. Its translation: CASSLESSSETQYF.

The rearrangement links TRBV7-2 to TRBJ1-4; D uncertain. CDR1 is SGHTA, CDR2 FQGNSA, per germline. This CDR3 is 12 amino acids long. Trimming left V 4 bases short and J 6 bases short, with 6 bases between. CDR3 residues: CASSSSHEKLFF. In nucleotides, the CDR3 is TGTGCCAGCAGCTCATCCCATGAAAAACTGTTTTTT.

The chain links TRBV5-4 to TRBJ2-1; 9 bases match TRBD2. Germline lookup yields CDR1 SGHNT and CDR2 YYREEE (reference sequence). The CDR3 is 16 amino acids. V lost 4 bases, J lost 4 bases, and 9 bases stayed unmatched. The DNA for the CDR3 is TGTGCCAGCAGCGCCCAGGGCGGGGGGGCTTACAATGAGCAGTTCTTC. Encoded protein: CASSAQGGGAYNEQFF.

This chain links TRBV5-1 with TRBJ2-6, with 7 positions matching TRBD1. The CDR3 extends over 18 amino acids. The ends lost 2 bases at V and 3 bases at J; junction bases unmatched: 11. In germline, CDR1 is SGHRS, CDR2 YFSETQ. The CDR3 loop is CASSFANRQGSGANVLTF. The CDR3 coding sequence is TGCGCCAGCAGCTTTGCGAATAGACAGGGTAGTGGGGCCAACGTCCTGACTTTC.

The gene calls are TRBV14 and TRBJ2-1, with D tentatively TRBD2 (7 bases). The V gene's germline CDR1 is SGHDN and CDR2 FVKESK. The CDR3 sequence is 18 residues long. The V end lost 0 bases, the J end lost 0 bases, and 15 bases lay between the germline ends. As DNA, the CDR3 is TGTGCCAGCAGCCAAGAAGGGGGGGCGCCTACCTCCTACAATGAGCAGTTCTTC. It is translated as CASSQEGGAPTSYNEQFF.

This clone was recorded a few times. The V call is TRBV29-1, the J call TRBJ2-1; possible D gene TRBD2, 6 bases. Germline values: CDR1 SQVTM, CDR2 ANQGSEA. The CDR3 extends over 13 amino acids. The V and J ends lost 6 bases and 6 bases respectively, with 15 bases between them. The CDR3 sequence is CSVASSETNEQFF. CDR3 sequence (DNA): TGCAGCGTAGCCTCTAGCGAAACCAATGAGCAGTTCTTC.

About this clone itself: One junction end disagrees with the germline gene, perhaps due to a read error. The rearrangement uses TRBV7-7 and TRBJ2-5; 13 bases are shared with TRBD2. The CDR3 consists of 16 residues. In germline, CDR1 is SSHAT, CDR2 FNYEAQ (reference sequence). CDR3 bases: TGTGCTAGCAGCCCCAGACTAGCGGGGGGTCTGGAGACCCAGTACTTC. Its protein is CASSPRLAGGLETQYF.

The chain couples TRBV11-2 to TRBJ1-2; the D gene is possibly TRBD1 (5 bases). The V and J ends lost 0 bases and 4 bases respectively, with 9 bases between them. From germline, CDR1 is SGHAT and CDR2 FQNNGV. CDR3 length: 14 residues. The CDR3 DNA is TGTGCCAGCAGCTTAGATACAGGAAGCTATGGCTACACCTTC. Its protein product is CASSLDTGSYGYTF.

The CDR3 DNA reads as TGCAGCGTTAGTCCTACCTCCTACGAGCAGTACTTC. Protein: CSVSPTSYEQYF. This chain uses TRBV29-1 with TRBJ2-7; the D is unclear. The CDR3 has 12 amino acids. V lost 5 bases, J lost 0 bases, and 8 bases lay in between. Germline CDR1 is SQVTM and CDR2 is ANQGSEA.

The genes are TRBV13 and TRBJ2-4; weak D call: TRBD1 (6 bases). The CDR3 extends over 14 amino acids. The ends were cut back, 1 base at V and 7 bases at J, with 11 bases in the middle. Germline V gene data show CDR1 as PRHDT and CDR2 as FYEKMQ (reference sequence). As DNA, the CDR3 is TGTGCCAGCAGCTTAGACAGGGCGCGGAACATTCAGTACTTC. Translation gives CASSLDRARNIQYF. Supplemented by reference TRBV13 and TRBJ2-4, the full variable domain reads AAGVIQSPRHLIKEKRETATLKCYPIPRHDTVYWYQQGPGQDPQFLISFYEKMQSDKGSIPDRFSAQQFSDYHSELNMSSLELGDSALYFCASSLDRARNIQYFGAGTRLSVL.